The 29 T cell receptor beta chains presented below share a single source sample, sequenced in a study of T cell responses to AZD1222 COVID-19 vaccine. The table came from immunoSEQ multiplex PCR; TCRdb's copy has only in-frame clones and leaves some out. Its table lists 150,000 or so clones. The sequencing sample was made of peripheral blood. The source of these receptors is an adult in good health.

The chain carries TRBV2 and TRBJ1-5, with 7 bases matching TRBD1. Germline V gene sequence: CDR1 SNHLY, CDR2 FYNNEI. The CDR3 contains 13 residues. V was pared by 4 bases and J by 4 bases, with 1 base of the junction left unmatched. The CDR3 reads CASSVQGNQPQHF. In nucleotides, the CDR3 is TGTGCCAGCAGTGTACAGGGGAATCAGCCCCAGCATTTT.

V gene TRBV6-1 combines with J gene TRBJ2-4, with 7 bases identical to TRBD2. This CDR3 contains 16 residues. The germline V gene encodes CDR1 MNHNS and CDR2 SASEGT. J lost 3 bases, V lost 0 bases, and 5 bases had no gene match. The CDR3 loop is CASSEALWGGKNIQYF. CDR3 DNA: TGTGCCAGCAGTGAAGCGCTATGGGGGGGCAAAAACATTCAGTACTTC.

The chain links TRBV11-2 to TRBJ2-1; 8 nucleotides agree with TRBD2. This CDR3 is 19 amino acids long. The V gene's germline CDR1 is SGHAT and CDR2 FQNNGV. Trimming cost V 1 base and J 0 bases; bases outside gene matches: 11. In DNA, the CDR3 is TGTGCCAGCAGCTTAGCCCCTACTAGCGGACTGGCCTCCTACAATGAGCAGTTCTTC. Protein sequence: CASSLAPTSGLASYNEQFF.

V usage is TRBV27 and J usage is TRBJ2-5; 9 positions agree with TRBD1. Germline V lookup: CDR1 MNHEY, CDR2 SMNVEV (reference sequence). The trim removed 3 bases at V and 10 bases at J, leaving 6 bases unmatched. This CDR3 is 13 amino acids long. This CDR3 is CASSFVQGALQYF. CDR3 nucleotide sequence: TGTGCCAGCAGTTTTGTACAGGGGGCACTCCAGTACTTC.

This chain joins TRBV2 and TRBJ1-1, with D perhaps matching TRBD1 (6 bases). Germline CDR1 is SNHLY and CDR2 is FYNNEI. V was trimmed by 4 bases and J by 2 bases, leaving 14 bases between them. The CDR3 has 15 residues. CDR3 protein: CASSVQGQPNTEAFF. DNA for the CDR3: TGTGCCAGCAGTGTCCAGGGACAACCAAACACTGAAGCTTTCTTT.

The V and J genes are TRBV5-4 and TRBJ1-1; D might be TRBD1 (5 bases). Germline V lookup: CDR1 SGHNT, CDR2 YYREEE (reference sequence). The CDR3 runs 12 residues. V lost 4 bases and J lost 8, with 12 bases in between. This chain's CDR3 is CASSPQGTEAFF. The CDR3 bases are TGTGCCAGCAGCCCCCAAGGGACCGAAGCTTTCTTT.

The J gene is TRBJ1-5, the V gene TRBV28; tentative D call: TRBD1 (5 bases). The CDR3 extends over 15 amino acids. Trimming stripped 5 bases from V and 3 bases from J, with 14 bases between. Germline CDR1 reads MDHEN; CDR2 reads SYDVKM. This CDR3 is CASSPLPRDNQPQHF. As DNA, the CDR3 is TGTGCCAGCAGTCCCCTCCCCAGGGACAATCAGCCCCAGCATTTT.

The chain is built from TRBV6-5 and TRBJ1-2, with D perhaps matching TRBD1 (5 bases). CDR3 length: 15 amino acids. The V end was cut by 5 bases, the J end by 2 bases, with 15 bases between. Germline V gene data show CDR1 as MNHEY and CDR2 as SVGAGI. CDR3 nucleotide sequence: TGTGCCAGCAGTCCCTGGGAGGGGAGGAACTATGGCTACACCTTC. Its translation: CASSPWEGRNYGYTF.

The chain is built from TRBV15 and TRBJ1-4; 9 bases match TRBD1. The CDR3 is made up of 13 amino acids. Trimming removed 9 bases from V and 7 bases from J; junction bases left unmatched: 6. The germline gives CDR1 LNHNV, CDR2 YYDKDF (reference sequence). Here the CDR3 reads CATSGQGREKLFF. The CDR3, as DNA: TGTGCCACATCGGGACAGGGACGTGAAAAACTGTTTTTT.

The rearrangement links TRBV30 to TRBJ1-2; maybe TRBD1 (5 bases). The ends were cut back, 1 base at V and 8 bases at J, with 23 bases in the middle. The CDR3 has 16 amino acids. Germline V CDR1 and CDR2: GTSNPN, SVGIG (reference sequence). The CDR3 region is CAWSAQIPGGAGGYTF. In DNA, the CDR3 is TGTGCCTGGAGTGCCCAAATCCCGGGGGGAGCGGGGGGCTACACCTTC.

Here the CDR3 reads CASSQVGVTGPSTDTQYF. In DNA, the CDR3 is TGTGCCAGCAGCCAAGTTGGGGTGACAGGTCCCTCCACAGATACGCAGTATTTT. V is TRBV3-1 (or the pseudogene TRBV3-2) and J is TRBJ2-3; a weak D match, TRBD1 (6 bases). The CDR3 has 18 residues. Germline CDR1 reads LGHDT; CDR2 reads YNNKEL (reference sequence). V was trimmed by 1 base and J by 2 bases, leaving 19 bases between them.

V usage is TRBV6-6 and J usage is TRBJ1-2; D remains ambiguous. The V gene lost 0 bases and the J gene lost 5 bases, with 10 bases spanning the gap. Germline assignment: CDR1 MNHNY and CDR2 SVGAGI (reference sequence). The CDR3 length is 14 residues. In nucleotides, the CDR3 is TGTGCCAGCAGTTACTCGGATAGGATTTATGGCTACACCTTC. It specifies CASSYSDRIYGYTF.

V gene TRBV9 combines with J gene TRBJ2-3, with 10 bases lining up with TRBD2. CDR1 and CDR2 from the germline V gene are SGDLS and YYNGEE. V lost 0 bases to trimming and J lost 3 bases; unmatched junction nucleotides: 7. This CDR3 has 17 amino acids. CDR3 amino acids: CASSVVASGGRTDTQYF. The CDR3 DNA reads TGTGCCAGCAGCGTAGTGGCTAGCGGGGGCAGGACAGATACGCAGTATTTT.

The chain recombines TRBV3-1 (or the pseudogene TRBV3-2) with TRBJ1-1, with D possibly TRBD1 on 5 matching bases. This CDR3 is 14 amino acids long. The germline gives CDR1 LGHDT, CDR2 YNNKEL (reference sequence). V dropped 4 bases and J dropped 1 base, with 10 bases sitting between them. CDR3 in amino acids: CASSLTAGNTEAFF. The DNA of the CDR3 is TGTGCCAGCAGCCTGACAGCCGGGAACACTGAAGCTTTCTTT.

V is TRBV29-1 and J is TRBJ2-3, with 8 nucleotides matching TRBD1. V was clipped by 6 bases and J by 4 bases; unmatched bases: 21. From germline, CDR1 is SQVTM and CDR2 ANQGSEA. The CDR3 loop spans 18 amino acids. The DNA for the CDR3 is TGCAGCGTAGACGGGTGGAAGGTGGCAGGGGGCCTCGCAGATACGCAGTATTTT. Its protein is CSVDGWKVAGGLADTQYF.

This sequence joins TRBV6-5 and TRBJ2-7; 10 bases map to TRBD1. The CDR3 consists of 14 residues. J gave up 3 bases and V 5 bases, and 4 bases lay outside the gene matches. Germline CDR1 MNHEY, CDR2 SVGAGI. The CDR3 here is CASSQDRGIYEQYF. DNA of the CDR3: TGTGCCAGCAGTCAGGACAGGGGGATCTACGAGCAGTACTTC.

The chain links TRBV3-1 (or the pseudogene TRBV3-2) to TRBJ1-5; D remains unclear. The V end was cut by 2 bases, the J end by 5 bases, with 4 bases between. Germline CDR1 and CDR2: LGHDT and YNNKEL (reference sequence). CDR3 length: 12 amino acids. The DNA for the CDR3 is TGTGCCAGCAGCCAACTGGATCAGCCCCAGCATTTT. Protein: CASSQLDQPQHF.

The gene calls are TRBV19 and TRBJ1-2; no definite D call. Germline V gives CDR1 LNHDA, CDR2 SQIVND (reference sequence). The ends were cut back, 8 bases at V and 5 bases at J, with 18 bases in the middle. This CDR3 is 14 amino acids long. The CDR3 sequence: CASAPHADSYGYTF. The CDR3 region has the DNA TGTGCCAGTGCCCCACATGCAGACTCGTATGGCTACACCTTC.

This rearrangement joins TRBV25-1 to TRBJ1-2; possibly TRBD1 for D (5 bases). V was clipped by 8 bases and J by 8 bases, with 18 bases between them. The germline gives CDR1 MGHDK, CDR2 SYGVNS. The CDR3 runs 13 residues. The CDR3 coding sequence is TGTGCCAGCGGGGAGGGACCGCATGTGGGCTACACCTTC. It is translated as CASGEGPHVGYTF.

The CDR3 is CASSLRDRVGTHEQYF. CDR3 coding DNA: TGTGCCAGCAGCTTGCGGGACAGGGTCGGGACCCACGAGCAGTACTTC. V usage is TRBV7-8 and J usage is TRBJ2-7; 9 positions match TRBD1. This CDR3 is built from 16 residues. V lost 3 bases, J lost 5 bases, and 11 bases stayed unmatched. Per germline, CDR1 SGHVS and CDR2 FQNEAQ. Together with reference TRBV7-8 and TRBJ2-7, the CDR3 gives the full variable domain: GAGVSQSPRYKVAKRGQDVALRCDPISGHVSLFWYQQALGQGPEFLTYFQNEAQLDKSGLPSDRFFAERPEGSVSTLKIQRTQQEDSAVYLCASSLRDRVGTHEQYFGPGTRLTVT.

CDR3 sequence: CASGPDAGNQPQHF. For the CDR3, the DNA is TGTGCTAGTGGTCCGGACGCCGGCAATCAGCCCCAGCATTTT. The rearrangement links TRBV12-5 to TRBJ1-5; unclear D gene. Trimming took 5 bases from V and 2 from J, leaving 10 bases between them. Looked up from germline, CDR1 is LGHNT and CDR2 is FRNRAP. This CDR3 has 14 residues.

The V call is TRBV7-6, the J call TRBJ2-5; D not certain. The CDR3 sequence is 13 residues long. The V and J ends lost 1 base and 5 bases respectively, with 8 bases between them. Germline V gene sequence: CDR1 SGHVS, CDR2 FNYEAQ. The CDR3 region is CASSLVHAETQYF. CDR3 coding DNA: TGTGCCAGCAGCTTAGTACATGCGGAGACCCAGTACTTC.

The V gene is TRBV11-1, the J gene TRBJ2-2, with D tentatively TRBD2 (5 bases). The germline CDR1 and CDR2 sequences are SGHAT and FQDESV (reference sequence). Between the trimmed V and J ends, which lost 8 bases and 4 bases, there was a span of 17 bases. The CDR3 extends over 15 amino acids. The CDR3 here is CASSKTAGRTGELFF. As DNA, the CDR3 is TGTGCCAGCTCAAAGACGGCGGGTCGCACCGGGGAGCTGTTTTTT.

The genes are TRBV5-6 and TRBJ2-6; 10 bases map to TRBD1. Germline CDR1 and CDR2: SGHDT and YYEEEE. Trimming took 4 bases from V and 0 from J; bases not matched to a gene: 7. The CDR3 length is 18 residues. The CDR3: CASSIDRGRYSGANVLTF. In nucleotides, the CDR3 is TGTGCCAGCAGCATAGACAGGGGGCGTTACTCTGGGGCCAACGTCCTGACTTTC.

This sequence joins TRBV6-5 and TRBJ2-1; D possibly corresponds to TRBD1 (5 bases). CDR1 is MNHEY, CDR2 SVGAGI, per germline. CDR3 size: 13 residues. The germline V and J ends were trimmed by 2 bases and 7 bases, with 9 bases remaining between them. The CDR3 loop is CASSYEGDNEQFF. In DNA, the CDR3 is TGTGCCAGCAGTTACGAAGGGGATAATGAGCAGTTCTTC.

The chain is built from TRBV11-2 and TRBJ2-7; a weak D match, TRBD2 (6 bases). V dropped 8 bases and J dropped 3 bases, with 14 bases sitting between them. In germline, CDR1 is SGHAT, CDR2 FQNNGV. The CDR3 sequence is 13 residues long. CDR3 sequence reads: CASLRGNDYEQYF. The CDR3 DNA is TGTGCCAGCCTCCGGGGGAACGACTACGAGCAGTACTTC.

The chain uses TRBV28 and TRBJ1-1; D remains unclear. Germline lookup yields CDR1 MDHEN and CDR2 SYDVKM. The CDR3 is made up of 13 amino acids. V gave up 2 bases and J gave up 4 bases, with 8 bases separating them. CDR3 region: CASSLDVSTEAFF. CDR3 nucleotide sequence: TGTGCCAGCAGTTTAGATGTTAGCACTGAAGCTTTCTTT.

This chain connects TRBV3-1 (or the pseudogene TRBV3-2) to TRBJ1-5, with D unclear. The CDR3 totals 12 residues. Germline V gene lookup returns CDR1 LGHDT and CDR2 YNNKEL (reference sequence). V gave up 4 bases and J gave up 5 bases, with 6 bases separating them. This chain's CDR3 is CASSRRDQPQHF. CDR3 nucleotide sequence: TGTGCCAGCAGCCGTAGGGATCAGCCCCAGCATTTT.

This chain joins TRBV7-6 and TRBJ2-7; 7 nucleotides agree with TRBD1. Trimming took 5 bases from V and 2 from J; bases not matched to a gene: 3. Germline CDR1 and CDR2: SGHVS and FNYEAQ. The CDR3 totals 13 residues. Here the CDR3 reads CASSKGGAYEQYF. CDR3 nucleotides: TGTGCCAGCAGCAAAGGGGGCGCCTACGAGCAGTACTTC. Full variable domain (remainder filled in from reference TRBV7-6 and TRBJ2-7): GAGVSQSPRYKVTKRGQDVALRCDPISGHVSLYWYRQALGQGPEFLTYFNYEAQQDKSGLPNDRFSAERPEGSISTLTIQRTEQRDSAMYRCASSKGGAYEQYFGPGTRLTVT.